Listed below are T cell receptor beta chains from one sample, sequenced in a study of blood T cells in healthy people across ages. From the 5' RACE reads, TCRdb called clonotypes with MiXCR, one entry per CDR3 protein. Of 540,000 or so distinct CDR3 sequences detected, nearly 25% appear once; the ten largest clones hold roughly 9%. The sample also formed part of further work on T cells of mothers and their children.

Sequencing was carried out using blood. All receptors derive from a boy between 10 and 17 years old in good health. CDR3s include the opening cysteine and the closing phenylalanine or tryptophan. The order of the fields is J gene, CDR3 length, clone size, V gene, D gene, CDR3 protein, CDR3 DNA. D genes are given only for firm matches. Rows may omit the clone size; those that give it use once, few, many or a size class.

TRBJ2-3,14,few,TRBV28,NA,CASSYRGNTDTQYF,TGTGCCAGCAGTTACCGGGGCAACACAGATACGCAGTATTTT
TRBJ2-5,11,NA,TRBV20-1,NA,CSGLLQETQYF,TGCAGTGGTCTCCTACAAGAGACCCAGTACTTC
TRBJ2-6,14,NA,TRBV5-4,NA,CASSFWSGANVLTF,TGTGCCAGCAGCTTCTGGTCTGGGGCCAACGTCCTGACTTTC
TRBJ1-2,13,NA,TRBV9,TRBD1,CASSATGEGGYTF,TGTGCCAGCAGCGCAACAGGGGAAGGAGGCTACACCTTC
TRBJ2-7,13,NA,TRBV20-1,TRBD2,CSVHSRDYYEQYF,TGCAGTGTTCATTCCCGGGACTACTACGAGCAGTACTTC
TRBJ2-4,13,many,TRBV29-1,TRBD1,CSVEDPRGNIQYF,TGCAGCGTTGAAGATCCCAGGGGGAACATTCAGTACTTC
TRBJ2-1,14,NA,TRBV20-1,NA,CSASPLSSYNEQFF,TGCAGTGCTAGCCCCCTGAGCTCCTACAATGAGCAGTTCTTC
TRBJ2-7,14,few,TRBV13,TRBD1,CASSSGTATYEQYF,TGTGCCAGCAGTTCCGGGACAGCCACCTACGAGCAGTACTTC
TRBJ1-5,13,few,TRBV27,NA,CASRGRNNQPQHF,TGTGCCAGCAGGGGTCGGAACAATCAGCCCCAGCATTTT
TRBJ2-7,15,NA,TRBV27,TRBD2,CAASPSGSSSYEQYF,TGTGCCGCTTCCCCTAGCGGGAGTAGCTCCTACGAGCAGTACTTC
TRBJ2-2,15,few,TRBV18,NA,CASSRGGHGTGELFF,TGTGCCAGCTCACGAGGGGGGCATGGCACCGGGGAGCTGTTTTTT
TRBJ2-3,15,NA,TRBV20-1,NA,CSARGAGLPTDTQYF,TGCAGTGCTAGGGGGGCCGGCCTCCCCACAGATACGCAGTATTTT
TRBJ2-7,14,NA,TRBV5-1,NA,CASSATGGSLEQYF,TGCGCCAGCAGCGCAACGGGGGGCTCCCTCGAGCAGTACTTC
TRBJ1-5,15,NA,TRBV19,TRBD1,CASKETGGSGQPQHF,TGTGCCAGTAAGGAAACAGGGGGCTCGGGTCAGCCCCAGCATTTT
TRBJ2-7,15,NA,TRBV5-5,NA,CASSSPGLTLYEQYF,TGTGCCAGCAGCTCTCCGGGACTCACCCTCTACGAGCAGTACTTC
TRBJ2-7,13,few,TRBV29-1,NA,CSVEKGDSYEQYF,TGCAGCGTTGAAAAGGGGGACTCCTACGAGCAGTACTTC
TRBJ2-1,16,NA,TRBV5-1,NA,CASSPGAIRSYNEQFF,TGCGCCAGCAGTCCAGGGGCCATTCGAAGCTACAATGAGCAGTTCTTC
TRBJ1-2,15,few,TRBV7-9,NA,CASSLGGGPAFGYTF,TGTGCCAGCAGCTTAGGTGGCGGGCCAGCTTTCGGCTACACCTTC
TRBJ2-6,21,few,TRBV5-1,TRBD2,CASSLVGLAGEPTGGANVLTF,TGCGCCAGCAGCTTGGTTGGACTAGCGGGAGAACCGACGGGGGGGGCCAACGTCCTGACTTTC
TRBJ1-1,14,few,TRBV5-4,NA,CASRDQGDFTEAFF,TGTGCCAGCAGAGACCAAGGGGATTTCACTGAAGCTTTCTTT
TRBJ2-5,14,NA,TRBV7-6,TRBD1,CASSLGQGLMEQYF,TGTGCCAGCAGCTTAGGACAGGGTCTTATGGAGCAGTACTTC
TRBJ2-7,15,NA,TRBV28,TRBD1,CASSTSGTGRGEQYF,TGTGCCAGCAGTACCTCCGGGACAGGGAGGGGCGAGCAGTACTTC
TRBJ2-1,15,few,TRBV19,NA,CASSTTGDRSNEQFF,TGTGCCAGTAGTACAACCGGGGACCGCAGCAATGAGCAGTTCTTC
TRBJ1-4,13,few,TRBV2,NA,CASIGTENEKLLF,TGTGCCAGCATCGGCACGGAGAATGAAAAACTGCTTTTT
TRBJ2-5,11,NA,TRBV28,NA,CASSLWSTQYF,TGTGCCAGCAGTTTATGGTCCACCCAGTACTTC
TRBJ2-7,13,few,TRBV7-2,TRBD2,CASRGSGGVKQYF,TGTGCCAGCAGAGGTAGCGGGGGGGTTAAGCAGTACTTC
TRBJ1-2,14,few,TRBV12-3/TRBV12-4,NA,CASSLVNSPYGYTF,TGTGCCAGCAGTTTGGTTAACAGTCCCTATGGCTACACCTTC
TRBJ2-5,13,few,TRBV29-1,TRBD2,CSVERTRQETQYF,TGCAGCGTTGAGCGGACTAGGCAAGAGACCCAGTACTTC
TRBJ2-3,15,NA,TRBV5-5,TRBD1,CASSLVTGRTDTQYF,TGTGCCAGCAGCTTGGTGACAGGGCGCACAGATACGCAGTATTTT
TRBJ2-7,13,NA,TRBV28,NA,CASSLPISYEQYF,TGTGCCAGCAGTTTACCGATCTCCTACGAGCAGTACTTC
TRBJ2-5,15,NA,TRBV6-1,NA,CASSKTSGDLETQYF,TGTGCCAGCAGTAAGACCAGTGGGGATCTCGAGACCCAGTACTTC
TRBJ2-3,15,many,TRBV7-2,NA,CASSLDGIAADTQYF,TGTGCCAGCAGCTTAGATGGAATAGCTGCAGATACGCAGTATTTT
TRBJ2-1,13,NA,TRBV7-9,NA,CASQSGDYNEQFF,TGTGCCAGCCAGAGCGGAGACTACAATGAGCAGTTCTTC
TRBJ2-3,13,NA,TRBV20-1,NA,CSARLGPTDTQYF,TGCAGTGCTAGATTGGGCCCAACAGATACGCAGTATTTT
TRBJ2-3,12,many,TRBV29-1,NA,CTTEAGGDTQYF,TGCACCACGGAGGCAGGGGGGGATACGCAGTATTTT
TRBJ2-2,17,few,TRBV4-1,TRBD2,CASSRTLVTSDTGELFF,TGCGCCAGCAGCCGGACCTTGGTTACTAGCGACACCGGGGAGCTGTTTTTT
TRBJ2-1,13,NA,TRBV6-1,TRBD2,CATTGLAGNEQFF,TGTGCCACGACGGGACTAGCGGGGAATGAGCAGTTCTTC
TRBJ2-1,16,NA,TRBV7-2,TRBD2,CASSSTPSGRPGEQFF,TGTGCCAGCAGCTCCACCCCTAGCGGGAGGCCGGGTGAGCAGTTCTTC
TRBJ2-1,15,NA,TRBV7-9,NA,CASSAAGTVINEQFF,TGTGCCAGCAGCGCAGCTGGGACGGTCATCAATGAGCAGTTCTTC
TRBJ2-4,14,few,TRBV7-9,TRBD2,CASSPPGTTDIQYF,TGTGCCAGCAGCCCACCCGGGACTACGGACATTCAGTACTTC
TRBJ2-5,15,few,TRBV30,TRBD2,CAWTASGGDQETQYF,TGTGCCTGGACAGCTAGCGGGGGGGACCAAGAGACCCAGTACTTC
TRBJ2-2,15,NA,TRBV6-5,TRBD2,CASSYEGTSNGELFF,TGTGCCAGCAGTTACGAGGGGACTAGCAACGGGGAGCTGTTTTTT
TRBJ2-7,15,NA,TRBV20-1,TRBD2,CSARGSSGNNYEQYF,TGCAGTGCTAGAGGGAGTAGCGGGAACAACTACGAGCAGTACTTC
TRBJ2-3,13,few,TRBV4-2,NA,CASSPEGGDTQYF,TGTGCCAGCAGCCCCGAAGGGGGAGATACGCAGTATTTT
TRBJ2-2,17,NA,TRBV12-3/TRBV12-4,NA,CASSGDATSSRTGELFF,TGTGCCAGCAGTGGGGATGCTACTAGCTCGCGAACCGGGGAGCTGTTTTTT
TRBJ1-4,13,few,TRBV6-6,NA,CASTYVFAGKLFF,TGTGCCAGCACCTACGTATTCGCGGGAAAACTGTTTTTT
TRBJ2-1,15,NA,TRBV25-1,TRBD1,CASPGQFIFNNEQFF,TGTGCCAGTCCGGGACAGTTTATTTTCAACAATGAGCAGTTCTTC
TRBJ2-5,13,NA,TRBV5-1,NA,CASREGQSETQYF,TGCGCCAGCAGGGAGGGACAGTCGGAGACCCAGTACTTC
TRBJ1-1,16,few,TRBV3-1,NA,CASSQSSWSRDREAFF,TGTGCCAGCAGCCAATCGTCGTGGTCCAGGGACCGTGAAGCTTTCTTT
TRBJ1-5,14,NA,TRBV6-2/TRBV6-3,NA,CASSYGEVVQPQHF,TGTGCCAGCAGTTACGGTGAGGTAGTCCAGCCCCAGCATTTT
TRBJ2-5,13,NA,TRBV28,NA,CASSLWVEETQYF,TGTGCCAGCAGTTTATGGGTCGAAGAGACCCAGTACTTC
TRBJ2-5,16,NA,TRBV7-9,NA,CASSEGARLNQGTQYF,TGTGCCAGCAGCGAGGGAGCTAGGCTGAACCAAGGGACCCAGTACTTC